These T cell receptor beta chains were read from a single sample in a study of CD8+ T cells in alopecia areata. Assay used: immunoSEQ multiplex PCR; TCRdb lists only in-frame clones, some missing. The sample contains about 6,900 clones, nearly 70% of which appear only once. The sample in question was skin, obtained at week 4, from a patient treated with tofacitinib. The receptors were gathered from a human donor with alopecia areata. Both conserved end residues are part of each CDR3. Clone size is not always given. Where it is, it says once, few, many or a class for expanded clones.

V: TRBV2
J: TRBJ1-4
size: NA
CDR3: CASRLDRAPTNEKLFF

V: TRBV29-1
J: TRBJ1-2
size: NA
CDR3: CSVERSNYGYTF

V: TRBV11-2
J: TRBJ1-2
size: few
CDR3: CASSFRGSPAYGYTF

V: TRBV6-9
J: TRBJ2-4
size: NA
CDR3: CASSYRDTKNIQYF

V: TRBV18
J: TRBJ1-3
size: NA
CDR3: CASSPWGRDSGNTIYF

V: TRBV5-1
J: TRBJ2-7
size: NA
CDR3: CASSSPRTGAYEQYF

V: TRBV11-2
J: TRBJ2-4
size: NA
CDR3: CASSFTPAKNIQYF

V: TRBV11-2
J: TRBJ1-2
size: NA
CDR3: CASSLGTSINYGYTF

V: TRBV27
J: TRBJ1-2
size: NA
CDR3: CASTSGGRGVYGYTF

V: TRBV5-1
J: TRBJ2-2
size: NA
CDR3: CASSLDREATGELFF

V: TRBV5-5
J: TRBJ2-7
size: NA
CDR3: CASSLADRGLEQYF

V: TRBV6-1
J: TRBJ2-7
size: few
CDR3: CASISDRLEQYF

V: TRBV7-3
J: TRBJ2-1
size: NA
CDR3: CASSLDSGEQFF

V: TRBV19
J: TRBJ1-1
size: NA
CDR3: CASIQTETNTEAFF

V: TRBV6-5
J: TRBJ2-7
size: NA
CDR3: CASSPHRGRPYEQYF

V: TRBV4-1
J: TRBJ2-7
size: NA
CDR3: CASSQDPGSLEQYF

V: TRBV14
J: TRBJ2-2
size: NA
CDR3: CASSQTSGRTGELFF

V: TRBV6-5
J: TRBJ2-1
size: NA
CDR3: CASSRLAGEQFF

V: TRBV6-1
J: TRBJ2-7
size: NA
CDR3: CASSRTRGSYEQYF

V: TRBV5-6
J: TRBJ2-5
size: NA
CDR3: CASSLARIQETQYF

V: TRBV10-3
J: TRBJ2-3
size: NA
CDR3: CAISELWTESTDTQYF

V: TRBV5-1
J: TRBJ2-3
size: NA
CDR3: CASSSLLAGGRTDTQYF

V: TRBV18
J: TRBJ2-4
size: NA
CDR3: CASSPPGRVAKNIQYF

V: TRBV6-1
J: TRBJ2-7
size: NA
CDR3: CASSELAESSYEQYF

V: TRBV4-1
J: TRBJ2-4
size: NA
CDR3: CASSPRLAAAKNIQYF

V: TRBV7-8
J: TRBJ1-2
size: NA
CDR3: CASSLIGDTPAGGYTF

V: TRBV19
J: TRBJ1-1
size: NA
CDR3: CASSAATSGNTEAFF

V: TRBV9
J: TRBJ2-2
size: NA
CDR3: CASSVRAGGELFF

V: TRBV21-1
J: TRBJ2-1
size: NA
CDR3: CASSKVGKREVWEQFF